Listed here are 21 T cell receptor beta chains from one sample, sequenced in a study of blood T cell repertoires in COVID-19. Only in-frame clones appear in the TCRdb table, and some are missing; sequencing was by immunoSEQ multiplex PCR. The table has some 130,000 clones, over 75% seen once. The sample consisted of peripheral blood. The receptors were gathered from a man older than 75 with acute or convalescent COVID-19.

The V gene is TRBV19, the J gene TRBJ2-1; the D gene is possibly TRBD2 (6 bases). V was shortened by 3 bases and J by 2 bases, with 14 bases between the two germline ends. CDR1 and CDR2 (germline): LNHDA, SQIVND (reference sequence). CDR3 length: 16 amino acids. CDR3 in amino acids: CASSISGGKPYNEQFF. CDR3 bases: TGTGCCAGTAGTATTTCCGGCGGGAAACCCTACAATGAGCAGTTCTTC. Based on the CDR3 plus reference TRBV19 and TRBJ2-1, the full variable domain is DGGITQSPKYLFRKEGQNVTLSCEQNLNHDAMYWYRQDPGQGLRLIYYSQIVNDFQKGDIAEGYSVSREKKESFPLTVTSAQKNPTAFYLCASSISGGKPYNEQFFGPGTRLTVL.

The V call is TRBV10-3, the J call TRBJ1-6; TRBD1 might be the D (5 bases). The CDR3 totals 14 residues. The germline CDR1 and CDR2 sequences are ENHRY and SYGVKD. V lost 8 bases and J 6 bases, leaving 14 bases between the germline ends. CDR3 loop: CAIQTGGVNSPLHF. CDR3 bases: TGTGCCATCCAGACGGGAGGGGTTAATTCACCCCTCCACTTT.

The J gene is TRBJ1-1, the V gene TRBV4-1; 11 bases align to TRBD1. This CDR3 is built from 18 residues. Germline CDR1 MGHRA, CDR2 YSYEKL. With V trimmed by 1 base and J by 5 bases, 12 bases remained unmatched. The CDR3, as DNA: TGCGCCAGCAGCCAAGGGGGAGGAGCCGGGACAGGGGGGACTGAAGCTTTCTTT. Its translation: CASSQGGGAGTGGTEAFF.

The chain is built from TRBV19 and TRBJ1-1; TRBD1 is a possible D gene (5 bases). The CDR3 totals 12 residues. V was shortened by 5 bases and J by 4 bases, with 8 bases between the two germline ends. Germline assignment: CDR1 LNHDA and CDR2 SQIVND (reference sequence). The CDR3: CASSVTGTEAFF. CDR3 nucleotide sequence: TGTGCCAGTAGTGTTACAGGCACTGAAGCTTTCTTT.

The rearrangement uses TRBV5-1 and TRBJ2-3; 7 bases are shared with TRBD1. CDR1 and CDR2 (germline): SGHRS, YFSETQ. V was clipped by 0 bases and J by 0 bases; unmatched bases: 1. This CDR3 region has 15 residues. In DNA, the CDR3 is TGCGCCAGCAGCTTGGCAGGGGGTAGCACAGATACGCAGTATTTT. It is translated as CASSLAGGSTDTQYF.

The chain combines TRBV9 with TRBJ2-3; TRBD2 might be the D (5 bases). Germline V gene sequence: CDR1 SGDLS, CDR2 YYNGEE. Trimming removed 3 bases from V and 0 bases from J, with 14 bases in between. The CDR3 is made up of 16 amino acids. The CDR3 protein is CASSGSSGLSTDTQYF. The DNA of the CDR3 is TGTGCCAGCAGCGGATCCTCCGGACTTAGCACAGATACGCAGTATTTT.

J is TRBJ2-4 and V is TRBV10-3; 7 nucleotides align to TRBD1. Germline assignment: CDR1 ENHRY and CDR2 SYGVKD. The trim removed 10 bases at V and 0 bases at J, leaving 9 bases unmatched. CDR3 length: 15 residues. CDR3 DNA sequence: TGTGCCACAACGGACAGGCAGGGAGCCAAAAACATTCAGTACTTC. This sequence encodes CATTDRQGAKNIQYF.

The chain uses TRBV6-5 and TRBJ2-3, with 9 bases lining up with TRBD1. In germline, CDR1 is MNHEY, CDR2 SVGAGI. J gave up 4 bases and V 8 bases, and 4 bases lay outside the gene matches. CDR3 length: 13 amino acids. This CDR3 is CASGQGSADTQYF. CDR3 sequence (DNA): TGTGCCAGCGGACAGGGGAGCGCAGATACGCAGTATTTT.

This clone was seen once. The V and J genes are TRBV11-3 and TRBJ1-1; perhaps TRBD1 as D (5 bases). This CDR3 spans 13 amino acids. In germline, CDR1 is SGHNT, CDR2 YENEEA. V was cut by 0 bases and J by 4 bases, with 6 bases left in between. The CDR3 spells CASSLDRATEAFF. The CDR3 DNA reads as TGTGCCAGCAGCTTAGACAGGGCCACTGAAGCTTTCTTT.

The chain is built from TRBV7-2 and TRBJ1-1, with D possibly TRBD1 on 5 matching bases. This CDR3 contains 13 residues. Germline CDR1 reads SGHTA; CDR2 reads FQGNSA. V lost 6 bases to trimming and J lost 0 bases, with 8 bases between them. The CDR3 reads CASRMDMNTEAFF. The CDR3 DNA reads TGTGCCAGCAGAATGGACATGAACACTGAAGCTTTCTTT.

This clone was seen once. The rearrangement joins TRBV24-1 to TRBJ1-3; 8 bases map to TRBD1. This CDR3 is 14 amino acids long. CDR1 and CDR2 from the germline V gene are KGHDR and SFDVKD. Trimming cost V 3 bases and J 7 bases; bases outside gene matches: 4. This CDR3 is CATSDSRTGNTIYF. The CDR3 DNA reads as TGTGCCACCAGTGATAGCCGGACAGGGAACACCATATATTTT.

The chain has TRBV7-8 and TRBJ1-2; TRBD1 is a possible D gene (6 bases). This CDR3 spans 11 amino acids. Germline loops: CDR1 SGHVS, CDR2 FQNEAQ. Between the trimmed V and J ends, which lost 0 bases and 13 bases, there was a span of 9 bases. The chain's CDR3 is CASSLAGGPTF. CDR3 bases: TGTGCCAGCAGCTTAGCCGGGGGGCCCACCTTC.

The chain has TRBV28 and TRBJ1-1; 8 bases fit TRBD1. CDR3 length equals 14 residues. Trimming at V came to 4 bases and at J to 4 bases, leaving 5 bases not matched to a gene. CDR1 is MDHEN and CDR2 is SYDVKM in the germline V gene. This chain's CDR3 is CASSWTGRATEAFF. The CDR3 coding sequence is TGTGCCAGCAGTTGGACAGGGAGGGCCACTGAAGCTTTCTTT.

The DNA of the CDR3 is TGTGCCAGCTCACTCGACCAGCAGGGGACTAACTATGGCTACACCTTC. It translates to CASSLDQQGTNYGYTF. The rearrangement uses TRBV18 and TRBJ1-2; D might be TRBD1 (6 bases). CDR1 and CDR2 (germline): KGHSH, LQKENI. The V end lost 4 bases, the J end lost 0 bases, and 15 bases lay between the germline ends. CDR3 length: 16 residues.

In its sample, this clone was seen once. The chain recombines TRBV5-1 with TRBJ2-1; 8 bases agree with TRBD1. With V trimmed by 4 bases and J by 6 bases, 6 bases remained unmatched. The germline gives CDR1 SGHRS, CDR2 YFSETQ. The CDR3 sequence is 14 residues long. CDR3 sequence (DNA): TGCGCCAGCAGCAGGACAGGGTCCCGCAATGAGCAGTTCTTC. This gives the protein CASSRTGSRNEQFF.

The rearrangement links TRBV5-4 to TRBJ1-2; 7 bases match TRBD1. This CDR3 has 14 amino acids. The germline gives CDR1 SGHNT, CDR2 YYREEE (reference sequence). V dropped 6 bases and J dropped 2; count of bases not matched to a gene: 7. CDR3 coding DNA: TGTGCCAGCACCCTGGCAGGGGGGAACTATGGCTACACCTTC. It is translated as CASTLAGGNYGYTF.

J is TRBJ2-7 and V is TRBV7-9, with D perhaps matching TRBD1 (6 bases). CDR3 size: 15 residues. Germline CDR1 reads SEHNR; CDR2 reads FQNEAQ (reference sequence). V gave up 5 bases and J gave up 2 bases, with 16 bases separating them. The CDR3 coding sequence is TGTGCCAGCAGCCCGGGCCTTACAGGGACCTACGAGCAGTACTTC. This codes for CASSPGLTGTYEQYF.

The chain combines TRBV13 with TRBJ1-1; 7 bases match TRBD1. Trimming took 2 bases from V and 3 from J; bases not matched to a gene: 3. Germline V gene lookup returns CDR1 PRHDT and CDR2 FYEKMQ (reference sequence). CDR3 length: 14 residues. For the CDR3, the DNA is TGTGCCAGCAGCTTAACAGGGGCTGACACTGAAGCTTTCTTT. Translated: CASSLTGADTEAFF.

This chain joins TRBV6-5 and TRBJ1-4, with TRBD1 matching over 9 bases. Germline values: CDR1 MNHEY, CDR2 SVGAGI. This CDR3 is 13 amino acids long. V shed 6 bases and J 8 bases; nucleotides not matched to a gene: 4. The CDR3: CASSGQGHEKLFF. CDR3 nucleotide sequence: TGTGCCAGCAGCGGACAGGGGCACGAAAAACTGTTTTTT.

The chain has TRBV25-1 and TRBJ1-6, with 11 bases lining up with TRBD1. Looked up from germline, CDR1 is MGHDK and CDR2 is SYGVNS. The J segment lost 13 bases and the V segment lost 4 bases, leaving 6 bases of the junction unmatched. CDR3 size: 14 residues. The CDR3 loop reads CASSAGQGDGPLHF. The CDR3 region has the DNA TGTGCCAGCAGTGCGGGACAGGGGGATGGTCCCCTCCACTTT.

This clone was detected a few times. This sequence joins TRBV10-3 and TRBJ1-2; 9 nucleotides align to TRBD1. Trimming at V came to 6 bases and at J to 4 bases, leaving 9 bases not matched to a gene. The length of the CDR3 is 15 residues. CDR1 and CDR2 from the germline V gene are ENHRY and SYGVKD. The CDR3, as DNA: TGTGCCATCAGCAATCCGGGACAGGGAACCTATGGCTACACCTTC. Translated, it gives CAISNPGQGTYGYTF.